This section outlines one TCR beta chain sequence together with its context. Its specificity is not known. This CDR3 region has 15 residues. Germline assignment: CDR1 LNHDA and CDR2 SQIVND (reference sequence). Trimming took off 4 bases at V and 1 base at J, with 14 bases between the two ends. This sample is drawn from a study of cytomegalovirus exposure and HLA in healthy donors. Overall study results and limits: The authors later found TCR association rates varying by HLA locus, with DRB1 most and HLA-C fewest. Sequencing depth across donors, presence/absence analyses assumed, was roughly uniform.

The PCR made use of 60 Vbeta and 13 Jbeta primers. Clones were read by immunoSEQ multiplex PCR, and TCRdb kept only the in-frame ones, dropping some. The table lists some 140,000 clones, around 70% of them singletons. J is TRBJ2-7 and V is TRBV19, with D unclear. The origin of this receptor is a man in his thirties or forties in good health and CMV-seronegative. The source material was PBMCs. CDR3 sequence reads: CASSTSLVGSYEQYF. The CDR3 DNA sequence: TGTGCCAGTAGTACCAGCCTAGTAGGATCCTACGAGCAGTACTTC.